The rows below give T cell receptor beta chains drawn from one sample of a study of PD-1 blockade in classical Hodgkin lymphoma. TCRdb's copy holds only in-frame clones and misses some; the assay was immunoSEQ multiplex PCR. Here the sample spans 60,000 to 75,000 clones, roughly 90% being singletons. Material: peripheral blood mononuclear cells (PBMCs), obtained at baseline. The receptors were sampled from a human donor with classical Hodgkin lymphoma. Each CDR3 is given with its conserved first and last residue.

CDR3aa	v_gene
CASSLEGAGTEAFF	TRBV13
CASSRVFAGELFF	TRBV18
CASSQTSGRPHEQYF	TRBV6-5
CASRPGLGPYEQYF	TRBV27
CASSFTGTSYEQYF	TRBV5-4
CASSRTKTGQPQHF	TRBV21-1
CASSPDRHLNEKLFF	TRBV18
CASRGTGGNYGYTF	TRBV6-5
CATSFHRGLGANVLTF	TRBV15
CASSSVGAGVNEQFF	TRBV7-9
CASSETSGSFHEQYF	TRBV7-3
CASSLWEGGAQETQYF	TRBV7-8
CASSWSGLAGTTDTQYF	TRBV5-1
CASSATGQQETQYF	TRBV11-3
CASSDNYEQYF	TRBV28
CASIIMTGRVYEQYF	TRBV6-5
CASSQLGRVFYEQYF	TRBV7-8
CASSLRDTHSPLHF	TRBV7-6
CASSLISSNSPLHF	TRBV28
CASSLEVWDSPLHF	TRBV5-1
CASWEGVTYNEQFF	TRBV7-9
CASSPTGAGTEAFF	TRBV5-8
CAWNEGRTEAFF	TRBV30
CASRDRVHEQYF	TRBV6-1
CASSAYRQTLFEKLFF	TRBV19